This entry describes one TCR beta chain. As yet, its antigen is unknown. This entry comes from a study of beta chain features in type 1 diabetes. Germline V lookup: CDR1 MNHEY, CDR2 SVGAGI. V was pared by 7 bases and J by 6 bases, with 15 bases between. The CDR3 consists of 13 residues. Study results and caveats: Moderate but significant shortening of TCRB CDR3s was recorded in all four CD4+ subsets from Type 1 diabetes patients.

The entirety of the isolated RNA underwent reverse transcription, so expressed TCRB transcripts were sequenced. Profiled with immunoSEQ multiplex PCR; TCRdb holds only in-frame clones, not every one. The sample yields around 41,000 clones, approximately 61% seen once. Cells sorted by CD45RO/CCR7/CD25/CD127/CD95/CD27 comprised CD4+ naive, central memory, regulatory and stem cell-like memory cells. The authors obtained over 95% purity in all sorted populations. V usage is TRBV6-5 and J usage is TRBJ1-1; no reliable D call. This TCR came from a man aged 25-40 years with type 1 diabetes. Some clones in this sample may be carry-over from other donors' samples. The sequencing input was Tregs from blood. DNA for the CDR3: TGTGCCAGCATCTCAGGCCTACGGCCTGAAGCTTTCTTT. Protein product: CASISGLRPEAFF.